The entry that follows covers one TCR beta chain sequence. Using immunoSEQ multiplex PCR, the repertoire was profiled, and TCRdb retains in-frame clones only, with some absent. The sample yields 120,000 or so clones, around 90% seen once. This entry comes from a study of T cell responses to AZD1222 COVID-19 vaccine. Germline lookup yields CDR1 MDHEN and CDR2 SYDVKM. CDR3 length: 16 residues. Trimming pared 2 bases from V and 2 bases from J, leaving 14 bases between. The starting material was peripheral blood, obtained on day 0 of AZD1222 vaccination. This chain joins TRBV28 and TRBJ2-3, with D uncertain. This TCR came from an adult in good health. The CDR3 loop reads CASSLGLLHFTDTQYF. In nucleotides, the CDR3 is TGTGCCAGCAGTTTAGGTCTTCTCCATTTCACAGATACGCAGTATTTT. The whole variable domain, filled in from reference TRBV28 and TRBJ2-3, reads DVKVTQSSRYLVKRTGEKVFLECVQDMDHENMFWYRQDPGLGLRLIYFSYDVKMKEKGDIPEGYSVSREKKERFSLILESASTNQTSMYLCASSLGLLHFTDTQYFGPGTRLTVL.